This TCR beta chain was sequenced in a study of T-cell memory formation after mild COVID-19. Whole-study findings and limits: Cross-reactive memory apparently joined, as some responding clones appeared in pre-infection memory. The study found balanced CD4/CD8 in clones contracting day 15 to 85 and a CD4+ lean in later expanders.

TCRdb recomputed calls from the 5' RACE reads with MiXCR, one row per CDR3 protein. This table has fewer than 650,000 distinct CDR3 sequences, about 20% appearing once. Only a few counts were recorded for this clonotype. Its antigen is not known. The ends lost 3 bases at V and 8 bases at J; junction bases unmatched: 3. Per germline, CDR1 LGHDT and CDR2 YNNKEL (reference sequence). There are 14 residues in the CDR3. The chain combines TRBV3-1 with TRBJ1-6; the match to TRBD1 covers 8 bases. This TCR came from an adult woman who had mild COVID-19 (a few samples of this study predate the infection). Cell type and time point are not known. Sequencing used PBMCs or a T cell subset sorted from them (not recorded which). The CDR3 reads CASSQVDRDSPLHF. CDR3 DNA: TGTGCCAGCAGCCAGGTGGACAGGGATTCACCCCTCCACTTT. Together with reference TRBV3-1 and TRBJ1-6, the CDR3 gives the full variable domain: DTAVSQTPKYLVTQMGNDKSIKCEQNLGHDTMYWYKQDSKKFLKIMFSYNNKELIINETVPNRFSPKSPDKAHLNLHINSLELGDSAVYFCASSQVDRDSPLHFGNGTRLTVT.